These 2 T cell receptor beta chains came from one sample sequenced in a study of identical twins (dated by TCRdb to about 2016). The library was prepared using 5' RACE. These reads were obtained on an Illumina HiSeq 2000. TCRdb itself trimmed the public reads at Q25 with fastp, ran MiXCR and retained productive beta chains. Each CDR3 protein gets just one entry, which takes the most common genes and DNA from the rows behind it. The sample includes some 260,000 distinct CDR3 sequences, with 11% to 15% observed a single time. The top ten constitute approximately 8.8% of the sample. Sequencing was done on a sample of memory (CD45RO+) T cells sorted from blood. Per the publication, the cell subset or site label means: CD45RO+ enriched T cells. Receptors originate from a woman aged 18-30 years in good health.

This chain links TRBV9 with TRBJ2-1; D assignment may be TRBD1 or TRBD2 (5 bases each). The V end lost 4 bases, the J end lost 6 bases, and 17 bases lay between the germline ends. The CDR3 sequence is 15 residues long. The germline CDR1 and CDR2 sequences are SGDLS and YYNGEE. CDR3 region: CASSPRGDFGNEQFF. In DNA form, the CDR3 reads TGTGCCAGCAGCCCCCGGGGCGATTTCGGCAATGAGCAGTTCTTC.

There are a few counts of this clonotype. CDR3 sequence reads: CASSGNAVGGYTF. The CDR3 nucleotides are TGCGCCAGCAGCGGGAACGCGGTGGGGGGCTACACCTTC. The rearrangement joins TRBV10-2 to TRBJ1-2; D is unclear. The germline CDR1 and CDR2 sequences are WSHSY and SAAADI. V was trimmed by 6 bases and J by 8 bases, leaving 16 bases between them. This CDR3 contains 13 residues.